The 23 T cell receptor beta chains listed next were all sequenced from one sample in a study of cytomegalovirus exposure and HLA in healthy donors. The PCR used 60 Vbeta and 13 Jbeta primers. TCRdb keeps only in-frame clones here, not all; method: immunoSEQ multiplex PCR. The top ten hold 6.7% of the sample, which has under 150,000 clones, roughly 80% seen once. The specimen was PBMCs. These receptors all come from a woman in her forties in good health and CMV-seropositive.

This clone has only one observation. V usage is TRBV6-5 and J usage is TRBJ2-2, with D possibly TRBD1 on 5 matching bases. V was shortened by 10 bases and J by 6 bases, with 9 bases between the two germline ends. The CDR3 consists of 11 residues. Germline V gene sequence: CDR1 MNHEY, CDR2 SVGAGI. This CDR3 reads CATTGSGELFF. In nucleotides, the CDR3 is TGTGCCACCACAGGATCCGGGGAGCTGTTTTTT.

The J gene is TRBJ1-5, the V gene TRBV6-1, with D unresolved. V lost 2 bases, J lost 5 bases, and 7 bases lay in between. CDR1 is MNHNS, CDR2 SASEGT, per germline. The CDR3 consists of 13 residues. In DNA form, the CDR3 reads TGTGCCAGCAGTGAAAGGGAGTATCAGCCCCAGCATTTT. It codes for CASSEREYQPQHF.

The chain is built from TRBV25-1 and TRBJ1-1; D perhaps matches TRBD1 (5 bases). V shed 5 bases and J shed 10 bases, with 17 bases lying between them. CDR3 length: 13 amino acids. Germline CDR1 MGHDK, CDR2 SYGVNS. The CDR3 sequence is CASSIPGRAAAFF. The CDR3 DNA sequence: TGTGCCAGCAGTATCCCAGGCAGGGCAGCAGCTTTCTTT.

V usage is TRBV2 and J usage is TRBJ2-5; TRBD1 matches at 8 bases. Germline CDR1 is SNHLY and CDR2 is FYNNEI. The CDR3 consists of 15 residues. V lost 6 bases and J lost 5; bases outside the gene matches: 11. This CDR3 reads CASSTTGVVSETQYF. The CDR3, as DNA: TGTGCCAGCAGCACGACAGGGGTAGTTAGTGAGACCCAGTACTTC.

In its sample, this clone was seen once. The chain carries TRBV2 and TRBJ1-4; D gene unclear. The germline V gene encodes CDR1 SNHLY and CDR2 FYNNEI. V shed 5 bases and J shed 8 bases, with 9 bases lying between them. The CDR3 runs to 12 residues. Written as DNA, the CDR3 is TGTGCCAGCAGTCCCGGGAGGGAAAAACTGTTTTTT. It yields the protein CASSPGREKLFF.

The CDR3, as DNA: TGTGCCAGCAGCACCCACGAGGCTCCCGGGGAGCTGTTTTTT. Its protein product is CASSTHEAPGELFF. The V gene is TRBV9, the J gene TRBJ2-2; D unclear. The length of the CDR3 is 14 residues. Trimming removed 4 bases from V and 6 bases from J, with 13 bases in between. The germline CDR1 and CDR2 sequences are SGDLS and YYNGEE.

V usage is TRBV11-1 and J usage is TRBJ2-4; D is uncertain. This CDR3 comprises 15 residues. In germline, CDR1 is SGHAT, CDR2 FQDESV (reference sequence). Deletions cut 7 bases from V and 6 bases from J, with 19 bases between. The chain's CDR3 is CASTNDFLGGNIQYF. The CDR3 coding sequence is TGTGCCAGCACCAATGACTTCCTAGGCGGAAACATTCAGTACTTC.

The table lists this clone with a count of one. The rearrangement joins TRBV4-1 to TRBJ2-5; 8 bases align to TRBD1. TRBJ2-7 matches the DNA end more closely, so the J call is doubtful. This CDR3 contains 15 residues. Germline CDR1 reads MGHRA; CDR2 reads YSYEKL. The CDR3 bases are TGCGCCAGCAGCCAAGTGACAGGGGCAAGGTACGAGCAGTACTTC. Amino acids: CASSQVTGARYEQYF.

The rearrangement links TRBV5-6 to TRBJ1-2, with 10 bases that match TRBD1. The CDR3 totals 15 residues. The germline V gene has CDR1 SGHDT and CDR2 YYEEEE. V trimming: 4 bases; J trimming: 4 bases; junction bases outside the gene matches: 7. CDR3 in DNA: TGTGCCAGCAGCCGCCGGGACAGGGGAACCTATGGCTACACCTTC. This translates into CASSRRDRGTYGYTF.

The V and J genes are TRBV21-1 and TRBJ2-7; the table's D gene call, TRBD1, was not cross checked with the DNA. TRBV21-1 is an annotated pseudogene. This CDR3 region has 15 residues. This CDR3 is CARETDANTPREQYF. The CDR3, as DNA: TGTGCCAGGGAAACAGACGCAAACACGCCTCGCGAGCAGTACTTC.

This chain uses TRBV11-2 with TRBJ1-2; maybe TRBD1 (5 bases). Trimming pared 4 bases from V and 8 bases from J, leaving 23 bases between. CDR1 is SGHAT and CDR2 is FQNNGV in the germline V gene. The CDR3 is 16 amino acids. The chain's CDR3 is CASSSSLLHRSNGYTF. The CDR3 coding sequence is TGTGCCAGCAGCTCCTCTTTACTTCACAGGAGTAACGGCTACACCTTC.

This sequence joins TRBV5-3 and TRBJ2-2, with 7 bases that match TRBD2. TRBV5-3 is noted as an ORF with a role that remains uncertain. The CDR3 loop spans 14 amino acids. V dropped 4 bases and J dropped 3; count of bases not matched to a gene: 3. CDR3 loop: CARSRGVHTGELFF. Here the CDR3 DNA reads TGTGCCAGAAGCCGGGGGGTTCACACCGGGGAGCTGTTTTTT.

This clone was counted a few times. This chain links TRBV6-4 with TRBJ1-4, with D maybe TRBD1 (5 bases). Per the germline V gene, CDR1 is MRHNA and CDR2 is SNTAGT. V was pared by 4 bases and J by 3 bases, with 12 bases between. This CDR3 comprises 15 residues. Here the CDR3 DNA reads TGTGCCAGCAGTGCGGGGGGAAATGCTAATGAAAAACTGTTTTTT. This gives the protein CASSAGGNANEKLFF.

The chain recombines TRBV10-3 with TRBJ2-5; 7 bases agree with TRBD1. Germline V lookup: CDR1 ENHRY, CDR2 SYGVKD. The CDR3 length is 14 residues. V dropped 7 bases and J dropped 3; count of bases not matched to a gene: 8. The CDR3 sequence is CAIKEGAREETQYF. In DNA, the CDR3 is TGTGCCATCAAAGAGGGGGCGCGGGAAGAGACCCAGTACTTC.

V and J are TRBV30 and TRBJ2-2; D perhaps matches TRBD1 (6 bases). The CDR3 length is 15 residues. V lost 2 bases, J lost 4 bases, and 14 bases lay in between. CDR1 and CDR2 (germline): GTSNPN, SVGIG (reference sequence). CDR3 region: CAWSSGGGPTGELFF. In nucleotides, the CDR3 is TGTGCCTGGAGTAGTGGTGGGGGCCCCACCGGGGAGCTGTTTTTT.

V is TRBV2 and J is TRBJ1-2; 10 bases are shared with TRBD1. Trimming removed 6 bases from V and 4 bases from J; junction bases left unmatched: 11. CDR3 length: 16 residues. CDR1 and CDR2 (germline): SNHLY, FYNNEI. Written as DNA, the CDR3 is TGTGCCAGCAGCCGGGGGGGACAGGGGCCCGGCTATGGCTACACCTTC. Translated, it gives CASSRGGQGPGYGYTF. The whole variable domain, filled in from reference TRBV2 and TRBJ1-2, reads EPEVTQTPSHQVTQMGQEVILRCVPISNHLYFYWYRQILGQKVEFLVSFYNNEISEKSEIFDDQFSVERPDGSNFTLKIRSTKLEDSAMYFCASSRGGQGPGYGYTFGSGTRLTVV.

Regarding this clone: This specimen includes other DNA sequences encoding the same CDR3. CDR3 nucleotides: TGTGCCAGCAGCTTAGACGCCAGCGGGGTAGAGACCCAGTACTTC. Amino acids: CASSLDASGVETQYF. The chain couples TRBV7-9 to TRBJ2-5, with 7 bases lining up with TRBD2. CDR1 SEHNR and CDR2 FQNEAQ come from the germline V gene (reference sequence). V lost 1 base, J lost 4 bases, and 6 bases stayed unmatched. This CDR3 has 15 amino acids.

The genes are TRBV5-1 and TRBJ2-5, with D perhaps matching TRBD2 (6 bases). Trimming removed 6 bases from V and 2 bases from J, with 14 bases in between. The CDR3 has 14 amino acids. The germline gives CDR1 SGHRS, CDR2 YFSETQ. Here the CDR3 DNA reads TGCGCCAGCACTCGCGGGGTGGGACAAGAGACCCAGTACTTC. It is translated as CASTRGVGQETQYF.

This clone was picked up a small number of times. This chain joins TRBV5-1 and TRBJ2-2; perhaps TRBD2 as D (5 bases). From germline, CDR1 is SGHRS and CDR2 YFSETQ. There are 15 residues in the CDR3. Trimming left V 4 bases short and J 5 bases short, with 15 bases between. The CDR3 sequence: CASSLDGDGTGELFF. CDR3 nucleotides: TGCGCCAGCAGCCTTGACGGGGATGGGACCGGGGAGCTGTTTTTT.

This clone appeared once. The chain is built from TRBV28 and TRBJ1-2, with a weak D call TRBD1 (5 bases). CDR1 and CDR2 (germline): MDHEN, SYDVKM. With 4 bases removed from V and 6 bases from J, the gap between germline ends came to 9 bases. The CDR3 consists of 12 residues. CDR3 in amino acids: CASSSLRDGYTF. CDR3 coding DNA: TGTGCCAGCAGTTCCCTCAGGGATGGCTACACCTTC.

The chain has TRBV5-1 and TRBJ1-5, with 7 bases lining up with TRBD1. The V gene end was trimmed by 4 bases and the J gene end by 2 bases; junction bases not matched to a gene: 9. This CDR3 comprises 16 residues. CDR1 and CDR2 from the germline V gene are SGHRS and YFSETQ. Here the CDR3 reads CASSPGTVSGNQPQHF. The CDR3 DNA reads as TGCGCCAGCAGCCCCGGGACAGTCTCTGGCAATCAGCCCCAGCATTTT.

The V gene is TRBV6-1, the J gene TRBJ2-7; 7 bases align to TRBD1. The CDR3 consists of 13 residues. CDR1 is MNHNS, CDR2 SASEGT, per germline. After removal of 5 bases from V and 2 bases from J, the junction contained 3 bases not matched to a gene. The CDR3: CASSLGQTYEQYF. The CDR3 DNA reads as TGTGCCAGCAGTTTGGGACAGACCTACGAGCAGTACTTC.

This rearrangement joins TRBV10-3 to TRBJ1-3; D uncertain. The DNA end favors TRBJ2-2, so the J call may be wrong. The germline V gene encodes CDR1 ENHRY and CDR2 SYGVKD. The CDR3 has 11 amino acids. CDR3 sequence: CAISEAGELFF. Written as DNA, the CDR3 is TGTGCCATCAGTGAGGCCGGGGAGCTGTTTTTT.